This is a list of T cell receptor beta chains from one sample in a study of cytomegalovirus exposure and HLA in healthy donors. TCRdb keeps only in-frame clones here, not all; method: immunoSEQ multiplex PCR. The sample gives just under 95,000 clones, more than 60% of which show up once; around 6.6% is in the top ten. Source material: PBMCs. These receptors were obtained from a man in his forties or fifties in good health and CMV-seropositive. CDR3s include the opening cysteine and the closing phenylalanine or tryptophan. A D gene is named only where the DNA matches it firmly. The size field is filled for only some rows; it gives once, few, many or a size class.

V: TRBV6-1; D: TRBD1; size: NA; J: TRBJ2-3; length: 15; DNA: TGTGCCAGCAGTGAATATAACAGGGGGCCAGATACGCAGTATTTT; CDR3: CASSEYNRGPDTQYF
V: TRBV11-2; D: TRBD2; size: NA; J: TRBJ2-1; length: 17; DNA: TGTGCCAGCAGCTTAGAAAGGGGCGGGGGGCACTACAATGAGCAGTTCTTC; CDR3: CASSLERGGGHYNEQFF
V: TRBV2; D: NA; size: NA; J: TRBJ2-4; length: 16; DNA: TGTGCCAGCAGGGAATCAGAGGACACAGTCAAAAACATTCAGTACTTC; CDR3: CASRESEDTVKNIQYF
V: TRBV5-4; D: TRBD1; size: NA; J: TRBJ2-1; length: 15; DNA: TGTGCCAGCAGCCGTGACAGGGGGCTCTACAATGCGCAGTTCTTC; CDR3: CASSRDRGLYNAQFF
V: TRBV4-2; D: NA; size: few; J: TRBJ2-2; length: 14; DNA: TGTGCCAGCAGCCAAGATACAGTGACCGGGGAGCTGTTTTTT; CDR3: CASSQDTVTGELFF
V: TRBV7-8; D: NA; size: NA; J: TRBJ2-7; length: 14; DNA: TGTGCCAGCAGCTCGCAGGCTGCCAATGGGGAGCAGTACTTC; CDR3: CASSSQAANGEQYF
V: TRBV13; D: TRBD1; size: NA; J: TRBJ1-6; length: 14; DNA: TGTGCCAGCAGCTTCGGGACAGCTAATTCACCCCTCCACTTT; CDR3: CASSFGTANSPLHF
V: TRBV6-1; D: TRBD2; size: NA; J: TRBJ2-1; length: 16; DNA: TGTGCCAGCAGTGAACGGGGCGGGGGAGCCTACAATGAGCAGTTCTTC; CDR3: CASSERGGGAYNEQFF
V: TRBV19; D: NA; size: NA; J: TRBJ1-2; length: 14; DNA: TGTGCCAGTACCATGAGGGAGTTTAACTATGGCTACCCCTTC; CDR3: CASTMREFNYGYPF
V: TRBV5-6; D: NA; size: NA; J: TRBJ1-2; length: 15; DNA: TGTGCCAGCAGCTTCCCGGGACATCTAAAACATGGCTACCCCTTC; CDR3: CASSFPGHLKHGYPF
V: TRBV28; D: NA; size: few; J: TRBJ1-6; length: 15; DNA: TGTGCCAGCAGTATGAACAGGGAAGTTGGTTCACCCCTCCACTTT; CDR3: CASSMNREVGSPLHF
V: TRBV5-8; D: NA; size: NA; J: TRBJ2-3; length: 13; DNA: TGTGCCAGCAGCTTTACAGACACAGATACGCAGTATTTT; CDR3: CASSFTDTDTQYF
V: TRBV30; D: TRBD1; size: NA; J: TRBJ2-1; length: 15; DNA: TGTGCCTGGAGAAGAGAGGGACAGATCTACAATGAGCAGTTCTTC; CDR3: CAWRREGQIYNEQFF
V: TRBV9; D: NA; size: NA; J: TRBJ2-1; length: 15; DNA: TGTGCCAGCAGCGTAGATGGGGGGGCGGGGAATGAGCAGTTCTTC; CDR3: CASSVDGGAGNEQFF
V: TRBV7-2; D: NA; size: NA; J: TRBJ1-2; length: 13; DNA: TGTGCCAGCAGCCCACAGGGTACGGCTGGCTACACCTTC; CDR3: CASSPQGTAGYTF
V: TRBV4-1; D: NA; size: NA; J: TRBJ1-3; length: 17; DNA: TGCGCCAGCAGCCAAGCGCGCCAGGGTGCAAGGGGAAACACCATATATTTT; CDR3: CASSQARQGARGNTIYF
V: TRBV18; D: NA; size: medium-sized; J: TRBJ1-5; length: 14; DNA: TGTGCCAGCTCACCACGCGGGAGGGATCAGCCCCAGCATTTT; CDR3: CASSPRGRDQPQHF
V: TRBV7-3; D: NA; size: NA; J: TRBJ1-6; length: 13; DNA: TGTGCCAGCAGCTTATCCGGGGGTTGGCCCCTCCACTTT; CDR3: CASSLSGGWPLHF
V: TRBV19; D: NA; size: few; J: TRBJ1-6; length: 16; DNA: TGTGCCAGTAGTGACCGGACAAGTTTGACCAATTCACCCCTCCACTTT; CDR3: CASSDRTSLTNSPLHF
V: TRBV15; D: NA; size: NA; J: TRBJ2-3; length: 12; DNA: TGTGCCACCAGCTGGGCAGGGGATACGCAGTATTTT; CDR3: CATSWAGDTQYF
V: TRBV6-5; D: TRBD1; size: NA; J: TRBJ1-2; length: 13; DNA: TGTGCCAGCACTACCGGGACAGGGGATGGCTACACCTTC; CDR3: CASTTGTGDGYTF
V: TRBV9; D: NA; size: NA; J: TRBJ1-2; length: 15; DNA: TGTGCCAGCAGCGTAGATCAGGGCAGTTCCTATGGCTACACCTTC; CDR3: CASSVDQGSSYGYTF
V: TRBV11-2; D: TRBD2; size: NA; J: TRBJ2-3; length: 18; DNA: TGTGCCAGCAGCTTAGTCCAGCGGGGGGCTGTTGGCACAGATACGCAGTATTTT; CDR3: CASSLVQRGAVGTDTQYF
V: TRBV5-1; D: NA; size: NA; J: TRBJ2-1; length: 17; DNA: TGCGCCAGCAGCGGGTATCCAGGGGAGAAACAAGGCAATGAGCAGTTCTTC; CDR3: CASSGYPGEKQGNEQFF
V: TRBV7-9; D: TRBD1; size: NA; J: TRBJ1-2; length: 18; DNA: TGTTCCAGCAGCTTAGGCGTTTCTGCGGGACAGGGAAACTCTGGCTACACCTTC; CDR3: CSSSLGVSAGQGNSGYTF
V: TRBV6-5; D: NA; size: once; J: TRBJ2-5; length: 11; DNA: TGTGCCAGCATACCCGCTAGGACCCAGTACTTC; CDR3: CASIPARTQYF
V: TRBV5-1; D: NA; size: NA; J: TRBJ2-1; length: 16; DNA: TGCGCCAGCCAGAAGGGGACACCCAGCTCCTACAATGAGCAGTTCTTC; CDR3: CASQKGTPSSYNEQFF
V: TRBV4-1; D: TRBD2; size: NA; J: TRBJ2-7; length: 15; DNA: TGCGCCAGCAGCCAAGCTAGCGGGGGTTCGTACGAGCAGTACTTC; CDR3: CASSQASGGSYEQYF
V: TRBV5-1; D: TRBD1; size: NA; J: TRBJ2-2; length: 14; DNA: TGCGCCAGTATCCGGGACAGGGGCACCGGGGAGCTGTTTTTT; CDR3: CASIRDRGTGELFF